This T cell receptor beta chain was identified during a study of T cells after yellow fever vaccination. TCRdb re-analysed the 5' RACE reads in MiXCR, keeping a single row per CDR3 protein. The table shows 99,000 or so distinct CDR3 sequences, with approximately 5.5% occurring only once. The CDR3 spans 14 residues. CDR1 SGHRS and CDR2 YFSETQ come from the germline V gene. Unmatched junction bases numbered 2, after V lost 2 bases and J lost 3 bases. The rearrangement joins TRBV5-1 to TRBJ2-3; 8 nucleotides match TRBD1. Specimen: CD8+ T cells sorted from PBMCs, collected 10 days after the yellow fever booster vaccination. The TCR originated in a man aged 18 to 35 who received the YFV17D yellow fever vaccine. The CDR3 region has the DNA TGCGCCAGCAGCTTAAGGGACAGGACAGATACGCAGTATTTT. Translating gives CASSLRDRTDTQYF.